The TCR beta chain under discussion was sequenced for a study of a mutant IDH1 vaccine in newly diagnosed glioma. Study at large: Vaccination began 4-6 weeks post radiotherapy alone, or with temozolomide cycles. Visit V13 took place at week 47, and visit V12 happened at week 35.

Only in-frame clones appear in the TCRdb table, and some are missing; sequencing was by immunoSEQ multiplex PCR. Among some 57,000 clones listed, around 80% were seen once. Documented time point: week 35, safety follow-up. In the vaccine, a single dose held 300 ug of the mutant IDH1 20-mer peptide, along with topical imiquimod. Patients came in for eight vaccinations, in weeks 1, 3, 5, 7, 11, 15, 19 and 23. Comments on this clone: Its antigen remains unidentified.

The length of the CDR3 is 12 residues. Trimming took off 4 bases at V and 0 bases at J, with 3 bases between the two ends. The germline V gene has CDR1 SGHNT and CDR2 YYREEE (reference sequence). The rearrangement uses TRBV5-4 and TRBJ2-3, with no clear D. The sequence was collected from a woman aged 18-29 years with glioma. The specimen was PBMCs, collected from a glioma patient whose treatment included an IDH1 peptide vaccine. The CDR3 spells CASSISTDTQYF. The CDR3 region has the DNA TGTGCCAGCAGCATAAGCACAGATACGCAGTATTTT.